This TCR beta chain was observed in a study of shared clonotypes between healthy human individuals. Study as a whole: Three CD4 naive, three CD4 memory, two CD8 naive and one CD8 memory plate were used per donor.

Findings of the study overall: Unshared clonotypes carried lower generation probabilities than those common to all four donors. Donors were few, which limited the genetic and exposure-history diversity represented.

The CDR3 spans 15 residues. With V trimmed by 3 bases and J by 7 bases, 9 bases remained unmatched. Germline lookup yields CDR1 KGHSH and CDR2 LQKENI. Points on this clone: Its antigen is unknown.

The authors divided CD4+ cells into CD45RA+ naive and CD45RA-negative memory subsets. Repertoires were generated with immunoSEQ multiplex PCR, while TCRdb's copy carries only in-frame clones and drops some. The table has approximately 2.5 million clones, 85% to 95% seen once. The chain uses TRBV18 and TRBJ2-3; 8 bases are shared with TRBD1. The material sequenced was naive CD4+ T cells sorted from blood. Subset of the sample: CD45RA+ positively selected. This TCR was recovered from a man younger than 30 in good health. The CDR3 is CASSPPATGVHTQYF. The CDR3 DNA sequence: TGTGCCAGCTCACCTCCAGCGACAGGGGTCCATACGCAGTATTTT.